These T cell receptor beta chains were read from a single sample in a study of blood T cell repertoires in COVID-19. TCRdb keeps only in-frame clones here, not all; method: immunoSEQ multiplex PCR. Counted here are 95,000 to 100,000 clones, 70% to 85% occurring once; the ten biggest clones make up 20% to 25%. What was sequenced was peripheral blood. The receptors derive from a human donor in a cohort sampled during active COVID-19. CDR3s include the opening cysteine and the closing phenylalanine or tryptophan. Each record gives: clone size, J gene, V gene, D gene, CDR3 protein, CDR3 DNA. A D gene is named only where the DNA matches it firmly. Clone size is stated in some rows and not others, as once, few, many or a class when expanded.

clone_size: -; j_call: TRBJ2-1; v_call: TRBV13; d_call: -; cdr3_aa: CASSFTGFEQFF; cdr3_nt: TGTGCCAGCAGCTTTACAGGGTTTGAGCAGTTCTTC
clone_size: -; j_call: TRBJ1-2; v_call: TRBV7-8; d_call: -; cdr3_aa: CASSTSSGPTGGYTF; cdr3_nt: TGTGCCAGCAGCACTAGTTCGGGCCCTACGGGGGGCTACACCTTC
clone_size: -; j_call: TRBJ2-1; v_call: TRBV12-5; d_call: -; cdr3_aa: CASGLDKSSYNEQFF; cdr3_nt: TGTGCTAGTGGCCTTGACAAAAGCTCCTACAATGAGCAGTTCTTC
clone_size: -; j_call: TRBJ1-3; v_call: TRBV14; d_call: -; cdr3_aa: CASSQYAGYTIYF; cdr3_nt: TGTGCCAGCAGCCAATACGCGGGATACACCATATATTTT
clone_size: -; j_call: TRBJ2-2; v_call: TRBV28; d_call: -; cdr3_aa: CASSLGGGPTGELFF; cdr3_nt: TGTGCCAGCAGTTTGGGAGGCGGACCCACCGGGGAGCTGTTTTTT
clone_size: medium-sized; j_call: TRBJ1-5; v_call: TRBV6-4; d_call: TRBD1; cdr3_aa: CASGRDSNQPQHF; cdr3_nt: TGTGCCAGCGGCCGGGACAGTAATCAGCCCCAGCATTTT
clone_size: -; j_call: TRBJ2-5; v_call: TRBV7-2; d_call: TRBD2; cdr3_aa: CASSLMRGALMRTETQYF; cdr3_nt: TGTGCCAGCAGCTTAATGCGGGGGGCATTAATGCGTACGGAGACCCAGTACTTC
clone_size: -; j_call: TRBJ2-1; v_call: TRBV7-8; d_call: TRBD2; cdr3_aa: CASSNRDPNRISGDNEQFF; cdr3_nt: TGTGCCAGCAGTAACAGGGACCCGAATAGAATTAGCGGGGACAATGAGCAGTTCTTC
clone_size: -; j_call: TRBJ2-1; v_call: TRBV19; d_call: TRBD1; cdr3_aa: CASRRTGDNEQFF; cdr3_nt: TGTGCCAGTAGGCGGACAGGGGACAATGAGCAGTTCTTC
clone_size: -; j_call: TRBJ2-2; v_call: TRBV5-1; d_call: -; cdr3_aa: CASRLQVSNTGELFF; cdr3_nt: TGCGCCAGCAGACTACAGGTCTCGAACACCGGGGAGCTGTTTTTT
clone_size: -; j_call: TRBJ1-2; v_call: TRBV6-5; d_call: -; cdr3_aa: CASSYSGVQGNYGYTF; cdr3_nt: TGTGCCAGCAGTTACTCCGGGGTACAGGGAAACTATGGCTACACCTTC
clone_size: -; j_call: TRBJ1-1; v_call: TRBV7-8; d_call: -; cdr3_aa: CASLGRAGMNTEAFF; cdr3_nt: TGTGCCAGCCTCGGGAGGGCGGGGATGAACACTGAAGCTTTCTTT
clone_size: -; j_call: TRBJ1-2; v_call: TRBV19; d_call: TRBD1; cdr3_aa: CASNTGQGRISYGYTF; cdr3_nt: TGTGCCAGTAACACAGGACAGGGGCGTATTAGCTATGGCTACACCTTC
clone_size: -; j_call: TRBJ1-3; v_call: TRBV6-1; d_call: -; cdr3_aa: CASSEFSGGRGDTIYF; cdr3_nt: TGTGCCAGCAGTGAATTTTCGGGGGGGCGCGGAGACACCATATATTTT
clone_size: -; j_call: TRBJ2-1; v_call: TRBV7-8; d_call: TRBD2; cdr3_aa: CASSSYSGSGYNEQFF; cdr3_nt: TGTGCCAGCAGCTCCTATAGCGGGAGTGGGTACAATGAGCAGTTCTTC
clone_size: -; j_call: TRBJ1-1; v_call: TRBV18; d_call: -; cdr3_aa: CASSPGPGAFF; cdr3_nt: TGTGCCAGCTCACCCGGACCGGGGGCTTTCTTT
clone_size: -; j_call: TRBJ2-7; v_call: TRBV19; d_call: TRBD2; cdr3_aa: CASTEAGTSGIYEQYF; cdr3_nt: TGTGCCAGTACCGAAGCCGGTACTAGCGGAATCTACGAGCAGTACTTC
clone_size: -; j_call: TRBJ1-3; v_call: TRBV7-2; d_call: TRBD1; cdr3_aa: CASSLDRAGNTIYF; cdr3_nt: TGTGCCAGCAGCCTTGACAGGGCTGGAAACACCATATATTTT
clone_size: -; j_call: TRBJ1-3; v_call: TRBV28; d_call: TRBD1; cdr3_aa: CASSLRQGLTHTIYF; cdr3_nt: TGTGCCAGCAGTTTACGACAGGGACTTACCCACACCATATATTTT
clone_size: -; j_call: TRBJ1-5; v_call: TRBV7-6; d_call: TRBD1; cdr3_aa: CASSRTGDAGNQPQHF; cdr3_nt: TGTGCCAGCAGCCGCACAGGGGACGCAGGCAATCAGCCCCAGCATTTT
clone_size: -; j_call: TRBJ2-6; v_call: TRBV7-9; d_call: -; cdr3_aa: CASSPHSGNPSGANVLTF; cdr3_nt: TGTGCCAGCAGCCCCCATTCCGGGAACCCCTCTGGGGCCAACGTCCTGACTTTC
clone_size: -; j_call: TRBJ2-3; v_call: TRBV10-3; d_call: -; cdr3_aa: CAISGRVGGTDTQYF; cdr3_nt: TGTGCCATCAGTGGGAGGGTGGGGGGCACAGATACGCAGTATTTT
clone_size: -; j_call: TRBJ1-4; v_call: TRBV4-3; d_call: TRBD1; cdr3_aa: CASSLRQGNEKLFF; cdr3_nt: TGCGCCAGCAGCCTTCGACAGGGGAATGAAAAACTGTTTTTT
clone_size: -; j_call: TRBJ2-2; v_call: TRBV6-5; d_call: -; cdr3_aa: CASSYGGSNTGELFF; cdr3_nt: TGTGCCAGCAGTTACGGGGGCTCGAACACCGGGGAGCTGTTTTTT
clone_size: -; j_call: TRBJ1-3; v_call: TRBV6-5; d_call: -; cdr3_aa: CASSWTVGDSGNTIYF; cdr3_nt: TGTGCCAGCAGTTGGACCGTAGGGGACTCTGGAAACACCATATATTTT
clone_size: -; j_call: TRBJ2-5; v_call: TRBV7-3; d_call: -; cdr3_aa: CASSLRRSQETQYF; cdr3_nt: TGTGCCAGCAGCTTAAGGCGGAGCCAAGAGACCCAGTACTTC
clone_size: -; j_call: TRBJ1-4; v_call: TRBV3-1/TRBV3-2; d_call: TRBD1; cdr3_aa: CASSLTGDLGSNEKLFF; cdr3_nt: TGTGCCAGCAGCCTTACAGGGGACCTTGGGTCGAATGAAAAACTGTTTTTT
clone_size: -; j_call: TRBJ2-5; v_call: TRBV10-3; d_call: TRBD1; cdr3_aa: CAISEQGAAGTQYF; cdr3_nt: TGTGCCATCAGTGAACAGGGGGCTGCTGGGACCCAGTACTTC
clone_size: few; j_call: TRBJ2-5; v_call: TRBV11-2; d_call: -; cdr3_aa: CASSYAGVWRETQYF; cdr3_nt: TGTGCCAGCAGCTATGCAGGGGTTTGGCGAGAGACCCAGTACTTC
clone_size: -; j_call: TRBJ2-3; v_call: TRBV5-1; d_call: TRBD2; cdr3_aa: CASSFGLASSTDTQYF; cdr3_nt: TGCGCCAGCAGCTTTGGACTAGCTTCTAGCACAGATACGCAGTATTTT
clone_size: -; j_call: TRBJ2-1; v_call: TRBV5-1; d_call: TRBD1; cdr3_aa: CASSLGGTGYNEQFF; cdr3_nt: TGCGCCAGCAGCTTGGGCGGGACAGGTTACAATGAGCAGTTCTTC
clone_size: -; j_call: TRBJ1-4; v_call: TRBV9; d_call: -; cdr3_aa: CASSVAQRGVGKLFF; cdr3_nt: TGTGCCAGCAGCGTAGCTCAACGGGGTGTTGGCAAACTGTTTTTT
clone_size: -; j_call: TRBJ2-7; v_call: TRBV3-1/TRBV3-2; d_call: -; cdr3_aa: CASSQGQSYEQYF; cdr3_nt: TGTGCCAGCAGCCAAGGACAGTCCTACGAGCAGTACTTC
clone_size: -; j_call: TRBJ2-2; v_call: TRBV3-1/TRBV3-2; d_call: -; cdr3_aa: CASSQSGLMDTGELFF; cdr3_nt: TGTGCCAGCAGCCAATCAGGGCTCATGGACACCGGGGAGCTGTTTTTT
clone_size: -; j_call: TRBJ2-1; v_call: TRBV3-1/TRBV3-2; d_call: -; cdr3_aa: CASSSWGETSYEQFF; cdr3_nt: TGTGCCAGCAGCTCCTGGGGGGAGACTAGTTATGAGCAGTTCTTC
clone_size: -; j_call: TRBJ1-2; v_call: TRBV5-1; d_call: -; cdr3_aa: CASSKGHRDIYGYTF; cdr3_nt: TGCGCCAGCAGCAAGGGACATCGGGATATCTATGGCTACACCTTC
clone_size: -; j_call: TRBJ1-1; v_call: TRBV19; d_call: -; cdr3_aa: CASSMIGGGAMNTEAFF; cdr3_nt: TGTGCCAGTAGTATGATCGGTGGAGGAGCCATGAACACTGAAGCTTTCTTT
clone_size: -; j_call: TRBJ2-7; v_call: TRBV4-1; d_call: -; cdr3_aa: CASSQETGFSYEQYF; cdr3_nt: TGCGCCAGCAGCCAAGAGACAGGCTTCTCCTACGAGCAGTACTTC
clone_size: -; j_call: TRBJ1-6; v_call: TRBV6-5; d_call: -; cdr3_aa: CASSYGTAGGISPLHF; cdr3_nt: TGTGCCAGCAGTTACGGGACGGCCGGAGGGATTTCACCCCTCCACTTT
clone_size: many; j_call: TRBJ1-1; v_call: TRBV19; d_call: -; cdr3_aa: CASSKGFNTEAFF; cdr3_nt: TGTGCCAGTAGTAAGGGGTTTAACACTGAAGCTTTCTTT
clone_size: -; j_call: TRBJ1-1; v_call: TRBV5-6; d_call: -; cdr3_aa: CASSPGQWTEAFF; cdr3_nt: TGTGCCAGCAGCCCCGGACAGTGGACTGAAGCTTTCTTT
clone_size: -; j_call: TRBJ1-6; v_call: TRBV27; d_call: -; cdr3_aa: CASSLGLPYNSPLHF; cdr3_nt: TGTGCCAGCAGTTTAGGACTCCCCTATAATTCACCCCTCCACTTT
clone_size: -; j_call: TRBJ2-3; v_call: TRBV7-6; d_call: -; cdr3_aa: CASSLGRSGNTDTQYF; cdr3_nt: TGTGCCAGCAGCTTAGGCCGCTCCGGGAACACAGATACGCAGTATTTT
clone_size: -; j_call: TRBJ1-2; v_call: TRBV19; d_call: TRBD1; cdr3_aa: CASSTSRDSYGYTF; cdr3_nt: TGTGCCAGTAGTACGTCCCGGGACAGTTATGGCTACACCTTC
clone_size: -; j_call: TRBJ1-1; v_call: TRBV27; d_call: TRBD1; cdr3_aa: CASNPGTGLRGNTEAFF; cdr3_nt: TGTGCCAGCAATCCCGGGACAGGGCTAAGGGGGAACACTGAAGCTTTCTTT
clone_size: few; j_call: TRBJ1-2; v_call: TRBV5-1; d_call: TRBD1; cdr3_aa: CASSPGQGFTYGYTF; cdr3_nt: TGCGCCAGCAGCCCAGGACAGGGGTTCACTTATGGCTACACCTTC
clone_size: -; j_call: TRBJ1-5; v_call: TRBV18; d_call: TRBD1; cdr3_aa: CASSPLTGVVQPQHF; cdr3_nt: TGTGCCAGCTCACCATTGACAGGGGTTGTTCAGCCCCAGCATTTT
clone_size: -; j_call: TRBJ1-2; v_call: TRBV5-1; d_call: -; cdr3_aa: CASSLDRSSMGYTF; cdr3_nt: TGCGCCAGCAGCTTGGATCGGTCGTCTATGGGCTACACCTTC
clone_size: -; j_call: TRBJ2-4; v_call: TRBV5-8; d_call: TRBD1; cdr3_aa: CASSSGEGQGARNIQYF; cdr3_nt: TGTGCCAGCAGCTCCGGAGAGGGACAGGGGGCGAGAAACATTCAGTACTTC
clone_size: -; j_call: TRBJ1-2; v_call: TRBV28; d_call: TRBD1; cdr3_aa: CASRDGQEYGYTF; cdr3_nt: TGTGCCAGCAGAGATGGACAGGAGTATGGCTACACCTTC
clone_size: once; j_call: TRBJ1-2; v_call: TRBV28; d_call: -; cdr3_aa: CASTHDMKNGYTF; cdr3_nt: TGTGCCAGCACCCACGACATGAAAAATGGCTACACCTTC